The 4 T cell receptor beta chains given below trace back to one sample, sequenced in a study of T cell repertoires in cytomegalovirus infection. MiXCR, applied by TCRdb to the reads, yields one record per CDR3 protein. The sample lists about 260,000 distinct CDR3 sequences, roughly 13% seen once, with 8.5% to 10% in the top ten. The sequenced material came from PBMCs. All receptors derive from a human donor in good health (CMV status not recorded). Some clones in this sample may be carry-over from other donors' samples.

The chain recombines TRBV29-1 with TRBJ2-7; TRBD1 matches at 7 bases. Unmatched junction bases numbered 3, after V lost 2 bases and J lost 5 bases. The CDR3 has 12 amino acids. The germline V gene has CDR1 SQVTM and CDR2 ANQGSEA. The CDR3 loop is CSVERGPDEQYF. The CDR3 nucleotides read TGCAGCGTTGAAAGGGGGCCTGACGAGCAGTACTTC.

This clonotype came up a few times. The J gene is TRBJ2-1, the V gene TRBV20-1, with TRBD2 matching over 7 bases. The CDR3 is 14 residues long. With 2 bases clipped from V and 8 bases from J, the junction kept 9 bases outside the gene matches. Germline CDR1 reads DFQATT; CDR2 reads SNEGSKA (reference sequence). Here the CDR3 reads CSARILRTSHEQFF. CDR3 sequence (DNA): TGCAGTGCTAGAATACTCAGGACTAGTCATGAGCAGTTCTTC.

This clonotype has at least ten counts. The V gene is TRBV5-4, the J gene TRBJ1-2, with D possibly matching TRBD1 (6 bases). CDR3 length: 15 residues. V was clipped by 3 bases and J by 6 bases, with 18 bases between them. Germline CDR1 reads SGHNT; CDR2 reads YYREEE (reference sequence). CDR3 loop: CASSSGQGRLDGYTF. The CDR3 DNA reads TGTGCCAGCAGCTCTGGTCAGGGGCGCCTTGATGGCTACACCTTC.

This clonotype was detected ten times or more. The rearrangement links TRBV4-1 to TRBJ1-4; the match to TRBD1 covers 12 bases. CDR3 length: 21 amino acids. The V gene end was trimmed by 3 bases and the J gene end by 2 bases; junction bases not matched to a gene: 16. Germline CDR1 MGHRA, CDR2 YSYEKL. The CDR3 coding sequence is TGCGCCAGCAGCCACCCACCCCCGGGACAGGGGGCGCCGGGGACTAATGAAAAACTGTTTTTT. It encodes CASSHPPPGQGAPGTNEKLFF.